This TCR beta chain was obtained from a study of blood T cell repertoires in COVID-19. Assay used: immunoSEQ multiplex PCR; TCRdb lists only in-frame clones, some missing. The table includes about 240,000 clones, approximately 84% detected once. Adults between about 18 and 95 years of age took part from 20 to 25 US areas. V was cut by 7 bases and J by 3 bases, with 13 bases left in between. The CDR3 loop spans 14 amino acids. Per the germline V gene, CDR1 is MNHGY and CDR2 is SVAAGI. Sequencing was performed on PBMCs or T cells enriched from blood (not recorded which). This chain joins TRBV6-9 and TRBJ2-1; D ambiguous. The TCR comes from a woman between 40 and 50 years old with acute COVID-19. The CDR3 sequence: CASTPARNYNEQFF. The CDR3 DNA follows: TGTGCCAGCACCCCAGCTAGGAACTACAATGAGCAGTTCTTC.